This T cell receptor (beta chain) was found in a study of T cell clones after liver transplantation (dated by TCRdb to the late 2010s). Study-wide context: ITN030ST, the source of the samples, was a randomized trial that attempted immunosuppression withdrawal within 2 years of liver transplantation. Of the eight recipients, three were HCV-positive, while the remaining recipients had been transplanted for non-autoimmune, non-viral indications. Donor-reactive T cell clones were identified by TCRbeta sequencing following a pre-transplant mixed lymphocyte reaction and were subsequently tracked in post-transplant blood. No induction therapy was given to the subjects, and standard immunosuppression was administered until randomization at 12-24 months post-transplant. As an antigen-independent comparator for donor-reactive sequences, third party-reactive TCRbeta sequences were also identified from pre-transplant MLRs. Tolerance was defined as complete withdrawal of immunosuppression for at least one year without a rise in liver enzymes beyond twice the upper limit of normal. Blood samples were collected pre-transplant, pre-randomization before withdrawal, and post-randomization after either full withdrawal or failed withdrawal. The studied cohort comprised 8 liver transplant recipients, 3 classified as tolerant and 5 as non-tolerant.

What the work shows at the level of the full study, not this receptor alone: Circulating donor-reactive CD4 TCRbeta sequences fell significantly post-transplant in 5 of 8 subjects, irrespective of tolerance or HCV status. In a couple of subjects, low numbers of available donor cells limited the measurable donor-reactive repertoire. Because of small, heterogeneous patient numbers and non-standardized post-transplant time points, the conclusions were only preliminary. After accounting for repertoire turnover, donor-reactive detection was significantly reduced in 7 of 8 subjects for CD4 and 8 of 8 for CD8. The decline in donor-reactive sequences exceeded the decline in third party-reactive sequences, suggesting partial antigen-specific deletion that was unrelated to withdrawal success. Since no allograft tissue specimens were available, donor-reactive T cells may have migrated into the graft instead of being deleted.

The germline V gene supplies CDR1 MDHEN and CDR2 SYDVKM. V gives up 2 bases and J gives up 2 bases, and the segment between their germline ends measures 6 bases. The CDR3 numbers 13 residues from cysteine through phenylalanine. Of all the DNA, just the CDR3 is kept, 39 bases in frame from base 1. Unstimulated PBMCs, after thawing, were stained for CD3, CD4 and CD8 and then FACS-sorted into CD3+CD4+ and CD3+CD8+ populations. Each of the 8 studied subjects was randomized to immunosuppression withdrawal. The Qiagen DNeasy Blood and Tissue Kit was used for isolation of genomic DNA. Using immunoSEQ, frozen genomic DNA was subjected to high-throughput TCRbeta CDR3 sequencing, a process that included PCR amplification, mapping, bias correction and internal controls. The paper's processing steps were these. Productive rearrangements were retained, and unique TCRbeta sequences were defined by the CDR3 nucleotide sequence together with the V and J gene. For a sequence to be called donor-reactive, it needed a frequency of at least 0.01% and at least 5-fold expansion in CFSE-low cells compared with unstimulated pre-transplant cells. Minimum frequency thresholds were set for each subject on the basis of the unstimulated sample with the lowest template count, so that a detection power of at least 90% was ensured. Jensen-Shannon divergence between the top 1000 TCRbeta sequences post- versus pre-transplant served as the measure of repertoire turnover. Changes in detection of donor-reactive sequences were tested with two-sided Fisher's exact tests. In TCRdb, the immuneACCESS table is reduced to in-frame sequences with V and J assigned. These tables do not hold every clone; where another copy was compared, an unresolved V gene accounts for under half, and the others remain unexplained. That table supplies the V and J calls and clone size; D and trimming were determined from the DNA. In this sample the table shows about 120,000 clones, about nine tenths of which occur a single time. Approximately 0.84% of the sample belongs to the ten largest clones.

With respect to this clone: The antigen it binds to is not known. Base qualities were left out, and no much larger clone turns up one base away.

The chain is assembled from TRBV28 and TRBJ1-2; TRBD1 is perhaps the D gene, given 6 matching bases. The sequence was collected from a human patient who received a liver transplant. Following transplantation, part of the T cell population may be supplied by the graft donor rather than the patient. The starting material was CD4+ T cells from blood, obtained 12 months after liver transplant. This receptor carries the CDR3 CASSLTGNYGYTF. The base sequence is TGTGCCAGCAGTTTAACAGGGAACTATGGCTACACCTTC.